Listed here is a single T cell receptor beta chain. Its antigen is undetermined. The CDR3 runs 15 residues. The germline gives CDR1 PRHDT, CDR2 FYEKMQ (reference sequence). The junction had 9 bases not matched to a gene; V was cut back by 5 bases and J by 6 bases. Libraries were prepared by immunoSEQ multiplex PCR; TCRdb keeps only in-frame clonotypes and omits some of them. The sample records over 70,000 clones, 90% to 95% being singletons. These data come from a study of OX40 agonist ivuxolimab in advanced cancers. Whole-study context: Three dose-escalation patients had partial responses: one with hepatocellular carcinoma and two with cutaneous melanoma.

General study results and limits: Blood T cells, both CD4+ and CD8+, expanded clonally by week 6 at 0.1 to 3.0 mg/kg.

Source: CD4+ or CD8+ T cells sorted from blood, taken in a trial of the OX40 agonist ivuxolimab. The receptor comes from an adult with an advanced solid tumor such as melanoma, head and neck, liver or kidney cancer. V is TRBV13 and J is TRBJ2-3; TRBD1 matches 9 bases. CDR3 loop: CASSPRTGEVDTQYF. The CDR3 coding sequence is TGTGCCAGCAGCCCCAGGACAGGGGAGGTGGATACGCAGTATTTT.